This entry lists 17 T cell receptor beta chains sequenced from one sample in a study of blood T cell repertoires in COVID-19. Clones were sequenced by immunoSEQ multiplex PCR, and TCRdb holds only the in-frame ones, with some missing. Counted here are about 95,000 clones, approximately 91% occurring once; the ten biggest clones make up about 5.5%. Sequencing input: peripheral blood. Receptors originate from a man between 60 and 75 years old with COVID-19, enrolled during active disease.

V and J are TRBV5-1 and TRBJ2-1; 11 bases fit TRBD1. Trimming at V came to 0 bases and at J to 5 bases, leaving 1 base not matched to a gene. The CDR3 runs 15 residues. Per the germline V gene, CDR1 is SGHRS and CDR2 is YFSETQ. The CDR3 is CASSLVDRGHNEQFF. The DNA of the CDR3 is TGCGCCAGCAGCTTGGTGGACAGGGGGCACAATGAGCAGTTCTTC.

CDR3 region: CASSQDRDGSDTQYF. For the CDR3, the DNA is TGTGCCAGCAGCCAGGACAGGGACGGATCGGATACGCAGTATTTT. The chain employs TRBV7-9 and TRBJ2-3; 8 nucleotides line up with TRBD1. In germline, CDR1 is SEHNR, CDR2 FQNEAQ (reference sequence). CDR3 length: 15 amino acids. V trimming: 5 bases; J trimming: 6 bases; junction bases outside the gene matches: 10. Complete variable domain (other parts from reference TRBV7-9 and TRBJ2-3): DTGVSQNPRHKITKRGQNVTFRCDPISEHNRLYWYRQTLGQGPEFLTYFQNEAQLEKSRLLSDRFSAERPKGSFSTLEIQRTEQGDSAMYLCASSQDRDGSDTQYFGPGTRLTVL.

CDR3 coding DNA: TGTGCCAGCAGTGAAAGGCAGGGTGGCTATGGCTACACCTTC. The encoded protein is CASSERQGGYGYTF. The rearrangement uses TRBV2 and TRBJ1-2; D may be TRBD1 (5 bases). Germline-derived CDR1 and CDR2 are SNHLY and FYNNEI. Trimming shortened V by 2 bases and J by 4 bases, and 11 bases separated the two germline ends. The CDR3 is 14 amino acids. Full variable domain (outside the CDR3, taken from reference TRBV2 and TRBJ1-2): EPEVTQTPSHQVTQMGQEVILRCVPISNHLYFYWYRQILGQKVEFLVSFYNNEISEKSEIFDDQFSVERPDGSNFTLKIRSTKLEDSAMYFCASSERQGGYGYTFGSGTRLTVV.

This chain connects TRBV14 to TRBJ2-1, with 13 bases matching TRBD2. With V trimmed by 6 bases and J by 6 bases, 2 bases remained unmatched. This CDR3 is built from 14 residues. CDR1 is SGHDN, CDR2 FVKESK, per germline. The CDR3 nucleotides read TGTGCCAGCAGATGGACTAGCGGGAGCAATGAGCAGTTCTTC. This encodes CASRWTSGSNEQFF.

This chain connects TRBV11-3 to TRBJ1-1, with D unclear. Germline V gene data show CDR1 as SGHNT and CDR2 as YENEEA. V was pared by 0 bases and J by 5 bases, with 7 bases between. The CDR3 is made up of 13 amino acids. CDR3 sequence reads: CASSLDAGTEAFF. The CDR3 DNA reads as TGTGCCAGCAGCTTAGATGCAGGAACTGAAGCTTTCTTT.

The V call is TRBV24-1, the J call TRBJ2-1, with D perhaps TRBD2 (5 bases). The germline gives CDR1 KGHDR, CDR2 SFDVKD. Trimming shortened V by 3 bases and J by 2 bases, and 13 bases separated the two germline ends. The CDR3 has 16 amino acids. DNA for the CDR3: TGTGCCACCAGTGATCCCACCGGAGGTACCTACAATGAGCAGTTCTTC. It translates to CATSDPTGGTYNEQFF.

This chain joins TRBV19 and TRBJ2-7; D uncertain. The V and J ends lost 1 base and 0 bases respectively, with 7 bases between them. Germline CDR1 is LNHDA and CDR2 is SQIVND (reference sequence). The CDR3 sequence is 14 residues long. The CDR3 nucleotides read TGTGCCAGTAGTATAGGGCGGATCTCCTACGAGCAGTACTTC. Translated: CASSIGRISYEQYF.

V and J are TRBV30 and TRBJ2-1; a weak D match, TRBD2 (5 bases). The V gene's germline CDR1 is GTSNPN and CDR2 SVGIG (reference sequence). V dropped 3 bases and J dropped 5 bases, with 8 bases sitting between them. This CDR3 has 12 residues. CDR3 bases: TGTGCCTGGAGGACCGGGGACAATGAGCAGTTCTTC. Its protein is CAWRTGDNEQFF.

CDR3 bases: TGTGCCAGCAGTTACTCTCCGGGACTAGCGGGAGAAAGCGGGGAGCTGTTTTTT. Amino acid sequence: CASSYSPGLAGESGELFF. This sequence joins TRBV6-2 or TRBV6-3 and TRBJ2-2, with TRBD2 identical over 14 bases. Germline-derived CDR1 and CDR2 are MNHEY and SVGEGT. The CDR3 has 18 amino acids. The trim removed 0 bases at V and 7 bases at J, leaving 7 bases unmatched.

This clone was observed a single time. The gene calls are TRBV28 and TRBJ1-4; D unclear. CDR1 is MDHEN and CDR2 is SYDVKM in the germline V gene. The length of the CDR3 is 13 residues. V was cut by 9 bases and J by 5 bases, with 13 bases left in between. The CDR3 nucleotides are TGTGCCAGGGGAGGCTACATCAATGAAAAACTGTTTTTT. Translating gives CARGGYINEKLFF.

The J gene is TRBJ1-1, the V gene TRBV28; D is unclear. Trimming pared 7 bases from V and 0 bases from J, leaving 15 bases between. This CDR3 comprises 15 residues. Germline CDR1 reads MDHEN; CDR2 reads SYDVKM. The CDR3 nucleotides are TGTGCCAGCACCGTCTCTGGGAGCGTGAACACTGAAGCTTTCTTT. Protein: CASTVSGSVNTEAFF.

The chain uses TRBV7-2 and TRBJ2-1; 11 bases agree with TRBD2. This CDR3 has 16 amino acids. CDR1 is SGHTA, CDR2 FQGNSA, per germline. Trimming took 2 bases from V and 4 from J; bases not matched to a gene: 4. The CDR3 reads CASSLSGTSGYNEQFF. The DNA for the CDR3 is TGTGCCAGCAGCTTATCCGGGACTAGCGGATACAATGAGCAGTTCTTC. Full variable domain (remainder filled in from reference TRBV7-2 and TRBJ2-1): GAGVSQSPSNKVTEKGKDVELRCDPISGHTALYWYRQSLGQGLEFLIYFQGNSAPDKSGLPSDRFSAERTGGSVSTLTIQRTQQEDSAVYLCASSLSGTSGYNEQFFGPGTRLTVL.

This chain connects TRBV12-3 or TRBV12-4 to TRBJ2-5; 7 positions agree with TRBD1. The ends lost 6 bases at V and 1 base at J; junction bases unmatched: 2. This CDR3 is 13 amino acids long. CDR3 coding DNA: TGTGCCAGCAGGACAGGGTTCCAAGAGACCCAGTACTTC. It is translated as CASRTGFQETQYF.

The V and J genes are TRBV27 and TRBJ1-3; perhaps TRBD1 as D (5 bases). Trimming stripped 2 bases from V and 2 bases from J, with 7 bases between. Germline CDR1 reads MNHEY; CDR2 reads SMNVEV (reference sequence). CDR3 size: 14 residues. The CDR3 DNA sequence: TGTGCCAGCAGTTTAGGCAGGGCTGGAAACACCATATATTTT. Translated: CASSLGRAGNTIYF.

The chain carries TRBV7-6 and TRBJ2-7; 10 bases are shared with TRBD2. V dropped 0 bases and J dropped 7; count of bases not matched to a gene: 9. The germline V gene encodes CDR1 SGHVS and CDR2 FNYEAQ. This CDR3 comprises 16 residues. CDR3 bases: TGTGCCAGCAGCTTAGCGGCTAGCGGGAGTGTGGGGGAGCAGTACTTC. Amino acids: CASSLAASGSVGEQYF.

V is TRBV24-1 and J is TRBJ2-6; 7 bases fit TRBD1. Per germline, CDR1 KGHDR and CDR2 SFDVKD. This CDR3 comprises 17 residues. The V and J ends lost 3 bases and 2 bases, in that order; junction bases with no gene match: 6. For the CDR3, the DNA is TGTGCCACCAGTGATCCTACAGGGGAGACTGGGGCCAACGTCCTGACTTTC. Protein sequence: CATSDPTGETGANVLTF.

This clone was detected only once. The chain links TRBV13 to TRBJ1-1; TRBD1 might be the D (6 bases). The CDR3 contains 14 residues. Trimming cost V 0 bases and J 3 bases, with 8 bases left between them. CDR1 and CDR2 from the germline V gene are PRHDT and FYEKMQ (reference sequence). CDR3 protein: CASSLGQGYTEAFF. CDR3 coding DNA: TGTGCCAGCAGCTTAGGACAGGGTTACACTGAAGCTTTCTTT.